One sample yielded the 23 T cell receptor beta chains listed below, sequenced in a study of blood T cell repertoires in COVID-19. The protocol was immunoSEQ multiplex PCR, while the TCRdb copy is restricted to in-frame clones and leaves out a portion. The sample comprises under 300,000 clones, around 80% of which are singletons, and approximately 5.7% rests with the top ten. Sequencing was done on a sample of peripheral blood. These receptors were obtained from a human donor in a cohort sampled during active COVID-19.

The chain employs TRBV9 and TRBJ2-1; TRBD2 agrees at 15 bases. The V segment lost 7 bases and the J segment 4 bases; nucleotides outside the gene matches: 0. Germline loops: CDR1 SGDLS, CDR2 YYNGEE. The length of the CDR3 is 14 residues. This chain's CDR3 is CASGTSGRYNEQFF. CDR3 nucleotides: TGTGCCAGCGGGACTAGCGGGAGGTACAATGAGCAGTTCTTC.

The genes are TRBV5-5 and TRBJ2-7, with 7 bases lining up with TRBD1. This CDR3 is 16 amino acids long. Trimming removed 0 bases from V and 9 bases from J; junction bases left unmatched: 15. Germline CDR1 SGHKS, CDR2 YYEKEE (reference sequence). The CDR3 DNA follows: TGTGCCAGCAGCTTGGACCCGGGACAGAGCTATTACACGCAGTACTTC. Protein: CASSLDPGQSYYTQYF. Together with reference TRBV5-5 and TRBJ2-7, the CDR3 gives the full variable domain: DAGVTQSPTHLIKTRGQQVTLRCSPISGHKSVSWYQQVLGQGPQFIFQYYEKEERGRGNFPDRFSARQFPNYSSELNVNALLLGDSALYLCASSLDPGQSYYTQYFGPGTRLTVT.

The gene calls are TRBV3-1 (or the pseudogene TRBV3-2) and TRBJ1-6; unclear D gene. Germline CDR1 reads LGHDT; CDR2 reads YNNKEL (reference sequence). V was shortened by 0 bases and J by 5 bases, with 8 bases between the two germline ends. The CDR3 totals 15 residues. The CDR3 spells CASSQDQQHNSPLHF. The CDR3 nucleotides are TGTGCCAGCAGCCAAGATCAACAGCATAATTCACCCCTCCACTTT.

The chain couples TRBV6-4 to TRBJ2-1; 7 bases agree with TRBD2. Germline values: CDR1 MRHNA, CDR2 SNTAGT. The CDR3 has 16 residues. V was pared by 0 bases and J by 3 bases, with 5 bases of the junction left unmatched. In DNA form, the CDR3 reads TGTGCCAGCAGTGACTCGATCCAGCGGGGCTACAATGAGCAGTTCTTC. Translated: CASSDSIQRGYNEQFF.

CDR3 sequence reads: CASSQGARTDTQYF. For the CDR3, the DNA is TGTGCCAGCAGCCAGGGGGCGCGAACAGATACGCAGTATTTT. The chain is built from TRBV6-5 and TRBJ2-3, with 8 bases lining up with TRBD1. Germline trimming cut 6 bases from V and 3 bases from J; bases unmatched to any gene: 5. The CDR3 totals 14 residues. Germline V gives CDR1 MNHEY, CDR2 SVGAGI.

This clone is a singleton in its sample. The rearrangement joins TRBV7-2 to TRBJ2-1, with D perhaps TRBD1 (6 bases). Per germline, CDR1 SGHTA and CDR2 FQGNSA. V lost 5 bases to trimming and J lost 0 bases, with 11 bases between them. CDR3 length: 15 amino acids. The CDR3 is CASSLTGLSYNEQFF. CDR3 nucleotide sequence: TGTGCCAGCAGCCTGACAGGCCTCTCCTACAATGAGCAGTTCTTC.

This clone showed up just once. V gene TRBV6-5 combines with J gene TRBJ1-3; tentative D call: TRBD1 (6 bases). From germline, CDR1 is MNHEY and CDR2 SVGAGI. This CDR3 has 16 residues. Trimming pared 0 bases from V and 1 base from J, leaving 10 bases between. CDR3 sequence: CASSYSPTGSGNTIYF. The CDR3 DNA follows: TGTGCCAGCAGTTACTCCCCGACAGGTTCTGGAAACACCATATATTTT.

The chain employs TRBV18 and TRBJ1-4; D perhaps matches TRBD1 (6 bases). Trimming shortened V by 4 bases and J by 1 base, and 10 bases separated the two germline ends. This CDR3 has 15 residues. Germline V gene sequence: CDR1 KGHSH, CDR2 LQKENI. The CDR3 spells CASSRGRGTNEKLFF. DNA for the CDR3: TGTGCCAGCTCACGCGGCAGGGGAACTAATGAAAAACTGTTTTTT. Combining the CDR3 with reference TRBV18 and TRBJ1-4 gives the whole variable domain NAGVMQNPRHLVRRRGQEARLRCSPMKGHSHVYWYRQLPEEGLKFMVYLQKENIIDESGMPKERFSAEFPKEGPSILRIQQVVRGDSAAYFCASSRGRGTNEKLFFGSGTQLSVL.

This clone has only one observation. The chain couples TRBV27 to TRBJ1-4; 9 nucleotides match TRBD1. The CDR3 length is 15 residues. J gave up 10 bases and V 6 bases, and 12 bases lay outside the gene matches. The germline CDR1 and CDR2 sequences are MNHEY and SMNVEV (reference sequence). Written as DNA, the CDR3 is TGTGCCAGCAGCTTCCGGGACAGGGAACGCGGAAAACTGTTTTTT. It translates to CASSFRDRERGKLFF. Filled out from reference TRBV27 and TRBJ1-4, the complete variable domain reads EAQVTQNPRYLITVTGKKLTVTCSQNMNHEYMSWYRQDPGLGLRQIYYSMNVEVTDKGDVPEGYKVSRKEKRNFPLILESPSPNQTSLYFCASSFRDRERGKLFFGSGTQLSVL.

V and J are TRBV25-1 and TRBJ1-1; D unresolved. Germline V gene data show CDR1 as MGHDK and CDR2 as SYGVNS. The CDR3 covers 13 residues. The V end was cut by 1 base, the J end by 11 bases, with 14 bases between. Here the CDR3 DNA reads TGTGCCAGCAGTGAATCGGCGACAAGCCTGGCTTTCTTT. This gives the protein CASSESATSLAFF.

This rearrangement joins TRBV4-2 to TRBJ2-7; possibly TRBD2 for D (5 bases). Germline V lookup: CDR1 LGHNA, CDR2 YNFKEQ. There are 15 residues in the CDR3. V was clipped by 0 bases and J by 0 bases, with 9 bases between them. The CDR3 DNA reads TGTGCCAGCAGCCAAGAGGGGAGTGGCTCCTACGAGCAGTACTTC. This gives the protein CASSQEGSGSYEQYF.

CDR3 sequence reads: CASSPAPGSPQYF. In DNA, the CDR3 is TGTGCCAGCAGCCCTGCCCCAGGGTCGCCCCAGTACTTC. The V and J genes are TRBV11-3 and TRBJ2-5; D possibly corresponds to TRBD1 (5 bases). This CDR3 has 13 amino acids. The V end lost 5 bases, the J end lost 9 bases, and 16 bases lay between the germline ends. Per germline, CDR1 SGHNT and CDR2 YENEEA.

The CDR3: CASGTGPNQPQHF. The CDR3 bases are TGTGCCAGTGGCACAGGGCCCAATCAGCCCCAGCATTTT. The chain uses TRBV19 and TRBJ1-5; tentative D call: TRBD1 (6 bases). Germline V gene lookup returns CDR1 LNHDA and CDR2 SQIVND (reference sequence). The length of the CDR3 is 13 residues. Trimming removed 8 bases from V and 3 bases from J, with 11 bases in between.

The chain couples TRBV6-5 to TRBJ2-7; possibly TRBD1 for D (6 bases). Germline values: CDR1 MNHEY, CDR2 SVGAGI. The CDR3 loop spans 13 amino acids. Trimming left V 5 bases short and J 3 bases short, with 11 bases between. The DNA of the CDR3 is TGTGCCAGCAGTAGGACAGAACTCTACGAGCAGTACTTC. Residues: CASSRTELYEQYF.

A few counts support this clone. The CDR3 DNA is TGTGCCAGTACCGTAGTCAAAGGACTGGGGAGCTCCTACAATGAGCAGTTCTTC. This sequence encodes CASTVVKGLGSSYNEQFF. The gene calls are TRBV19 and TRBJ2-1; the D gene is possibly TRBD2 (5 bases). Germline values: CDR1 LNHDA, CDR2 SQIVND (reference sequence). Between the trimmed V and J ends, which lost 7 bases and 0 bases, there was a span of 22 bases. This CDR3 has 18 residues.

The genes are TRBV2 and TRBJ1-5, with a possible D match to TRBD1 (6 bases). The V and J ends lost 6 bases and 2 bases respectively, with 11 bases between them. The CDR3 loop spans 14 amino acids. Germline loops: CDR1 SNHLY, CDR2 FYNNEI. As DNA, the CDR3 is TGTGCCAGCAGCACTAACAGGGGCAATCAGCCCCAGCATTTT. This sequence encodes CASSTNRGNQPQHF.

This rearrangement joins TRBV6-5 to TRBJ2-3; TRBD2 aligns across 10 bases. CDR1 and CDR2 from the germline V gene are MNHEY and SVGAGI. This CDR3 is built from 15 residues. The V segment lost 7 bases and the J segment 5 bases; nucleotides outside the gene matches: 9. The CDR3 protein is CASTPAGGPVDTQYF. The DNA of the CDR3 is TGTGCCAGCACTCCAGCGGGGGGGCCAGTAGATACGCAGTATTTT.

Details on this clone: A read error may produce the germline difference seen at one junction end. The chain uses TRBV7-7 and TRBJ2-3; 8 positions match TRBD1. Looked up from germline, CDR1 is SSHAT and CDR2 is FNYEAQ (reference sequence). This CDR3 is 13 amino acids long. The CDR3: CASSLKAGGTQYF. The CDR3 nucleotides are TGTGCTAGCAGCTTAAAGGCAGGGGGCACGCAGTATTTT.

This rearrangement joins TRBV19 to TRBJ2-7, with D possibly TRBD1 on 6 matching bases. The CDR3 spans 16 residues. The germline gives CDR1 LNHDA, CDR2 SQIVND (reference sequence). V was shortened by 2 bases and J by 1 base, with 15 bases between the two germline ends. For the CDR3, the DNA is TGTGCCAGTAGTATACGAGGGACAACACCATCCTACGAGCAGTACTTC. Protein: CASSIRGTTPSYEQYF.

The chain carries TRBV30 and TRBJ2-7; 8 positions agree with TRBD1. The CDR3 covers 13 residues. Germline V gene data show CDR1 as GTSNPN and CDR2 as SVGIG (reference sequence). The CDR3 here is CAASGGGFHEQYF. In DNA form, the CDR3 reads TGTGCTGCATCAGGGGGCGGGTTCCACGAGCAGTACTTC. The complete variable domain, with remaining parts taken from reference TRBV30 and TRBJ2-7, reads SQTIHQWPATLVQPVGSPLSLECTVEGTSNPNLYWYRQAAGRGLQLLFYSVGIGQISSEVPQNLSASRPQDRQFILSSKKLLLSDSGFYLCAASGGGFHEQYFGPGTRLTVT.

This chain connects TRBV28 to TRBJ1-1; no definite D call. The CDR3 covers 12 residues. The V end was cut by 7 bases, the J end by 7 bases, with 13 bases between. Germline lookup yields CDR1 MDHEN and CDR2 SYDVKM. This chain's CDR3 is CASKLKFGEAFF. The CDR3 DNA is TGTGCCAGCAAACTTAAGTTTGGTGAAGCTTTCTTT. The entire variable domain, with the rest obtained from reference TRBV28 and TRBJ1-1, is as follows: DVKVTQSSRYLVKRTGEKVFLECVQDMDHENMFWYRQDPGLGLRLIYFSYDVKMKEKGDIPEGYSVSREKKERFSLILESASTNQTSMYLCASKLKFGEAFFGQGTRLTVV.

The genes are TRBV5-1 and TRBJ1-5, with 8 bases aligning to TRBD1. V shed 0 bases, J shed 5 bases, and the junction held 4 bases outside the gene matches. Germline-derived CDR1 and CDR2 are SGHRS and YFSETQ. CDR3 length equals 15 residues. The CDR3 protein is CASSLGDRLYQPQHF. CDR3 DNA sequence: TGCGCCAGCAGCTTGGGGGACAGGTTATATCAGCCCCAGCATTTT. Filled out from reference TRBV5-1 and TRBJ1-5, the complete variable domain reads KAGVTQTPRYLIKTRGQQVTLSCSPISGHRSVSWYQQTPGQGLQFLFEYFSETQRNKGNFPGRFSGRQFSNSRSEMNVSTLELGDSALYLCASSLGDRLYQPQHFGDGTRLSIL.

The V call is TRBV7-3, the J call TRBJ2-6; D uncertain. Trimming removed 2 bases at V and 9 bases at J, with 11 bases between. The length of the CDR3 is 14 residues. The V gene's germline CDR1 is SGHTA and CDR2 FQGTGA. The CDR3 DNA follows: TGTGCCAGCAGCTTATTGCCTGTCAGCAACGTCCTGACTTTC. It encodes CASSLLPVSNVLTF.